This is a list of T cell receptor beta chains from one sample in a study of cytomegalovirus exposure and HLA in healthy donors. Data came from immunoSEQ multiplex PCR; TCRdb stores just in-frame clones and leaves some out. This sample has some 190,000 clones, with roughly 86% found just once. The material sequenced was PBMCs. The receptor source for this set is a man aged 25-45 years in good health and CMV-seropositive. CDR3s include the opening cysteine and the closing phenylalanine or tryptophan. D genes are given only for firm matches. Not every row has a clone size; where given, it reads once, few, many or a size class.

V	J	D	size	CDR3	DNA
TRBV5-1	TRBJ2-3	NA	once	CASSSQAGPDTQYF	TGCGCCAGCAGCTCCCAGGCAGGCCCAGATACGCAGTATTTT
TRBV2	TRBJ2-5	NA	NA	CASSRVRREETQYF	TGTGCCAGCAGTCGTGTTCGGAGGGAAGAGACCCAGTACTTC
TRBV28	TRBJ1-5	NA	NA	CASSLGQGHQPQHF	TGTGCCAGCAGTTTGGGGCAGGGTCATCAGCCCCAGCATTTT
TRBV27	TRBJ2-1	NA	NA	CASSFGTGNNEQFF	TGTGCCAGCAGTTTCGGGACTGGGAACAATGAGCAGTTCTTC
TRBV5-4	TRBJ1-2	NA	NA	CASSLTGPPDYGYTF	TGTGCCAGCAGCCTTACAGGGCCACCTGACTATGGCTACACCTTC
TRBV6-5	TRBJ2-7	NA	few	CASSLRSEQYF	TGTGCCAGCAGTCTGCGGTCCGAGCAGTACTTC
TRBV10-1	TRBJ2-5	TRBD1	NA	CASSTGVSVGETQYF	TGCGCCAGCAGCACAGGGGTATCTGTAGGAGAGACCCAGTACTTC
TRBV25-1	TRBJ2-2	NA	NA	CASGFGGSGTGELFF	TGTGCCAGCGGTTTTGGAGGGAGTGGCACCGGGGAGCTGTTTTTT
TRBV19	TRBJ1-2	NA	NA	CASSIDGALGGPYGYTF	TGTGCCAGTAGTATAGATGGAGCCCTCGGCGGACCCTATGGCTACACCTTC
TRBV4-1	TRBJ1-2	NA	once	CASSQGRFPNYGYTF	TGCGCCAGCAGCCAGGGCCGCTTTCCTAACTATGGCTACACCTTC
TRBV5-1	TRBJ2-3	TRBD2	NA	CASSQGLADTDTQYF	TGCGCCAGCAGCCAGGGACTAGCGGACACAGATACGCAGTATTTT
TRBV30	TRBJ2-5	TRBD1	NA	CAWSEGTGGRETQYF	TGTGCCTGGAGCGAGGGGACAGGGGGCCGAGAGACCCAGTACTTC
TRBV2	TRBJ1-5	NA	NA	CASSGRGASTGQPQHF	TGTGCCAGCAGTGGGAGGGGGGCGAGCACCGGTCAGCCCCAGCATTTT
TRBV4-3	TRBJ2-2	TRBD1	NA	CASSRKVGGQGRGTGELFF	TGCGCCAGCAGCCGTAAAGTAGGGGGACAGGGAAGAGGTACCGGGGAGCTGTTTTTT
TRBV4-3	TRBJ1-1	NA	NA	CASSHQAGDTEAFF	TGCGCCAGCAGCCACCAGGCAGGGGACACTGAAGCTTTCTTT
TRBV4-1	TRBJ1-2	TRBD1	NA	CASSQISIGTGGPSGYGYTF	TGCGCCAGCAGCCAAATTTCGATAGGGACAGGGGGCCCTAGCGGCTATGGCTACACCTTC
TRBV7-2	TRBJ1-1	TRBD1	NA	CASSLAGTGGGNTEAFF	TGTGCCAGCAGCTTAGCCGGGACAGGGGGCGGGAACACTGAAGCTTTCTTT
TRBV10-2	TRBJ1-2	NA	once	CASSEDRAANYGYTF	TGCGCCAGCAGTGAAGACCGGGCTGCTAACTATGGCTACACCTTC
TRBV5-4	TRBJ2-1	NA	NA	CASNRQATSYNEQFF	TGTGCCAGCAATCGGCAGGCGACCTCCTACAATGAGCAGTTCTTC
TRBV7-9	TRBJ1-5	NA	many	CASSLSGYNQPQHF	TGTGCCAGCAGCTTGTCAGGATACAATCAGCCCCAGCATTTT
TRBV19	TRBJ2-5	NA	once	CATAGGQETQYF	TGTGCCACAGCCGGGGGCCAGGAGACCCAGTACTTC
TRBV5-6	TRBJ1-5	NA	NA	CASSLSDYSNQPQHF	TGTGCCAGCAGCTTGTCAGATTATAGCAATCAGCCCCAGCATTTT
TRBV2	TRBJ2-7	NA	NA	CASKEGPQPGEQYF	TGTGCCAGCAAGGAAGGACCACAACCGGGGGAGCAGTACTTC
TRBV25-1	TRBJ2-7	NA	NA	CATQTGFSYEQYF	TGTGCCACCCAAACAGGCTTCTCCTACGAGCAGTACTTC
TRBV5-1	TRBJ2-7	TRBD2	NA	CASSPGTSGSISEQYF	TGCGCCAGCAGCCCCGGGACTAGCGGGAGTATTAGCGAGCAGTACTTC
TRBV6-6	TRBJ1-1	NA	NA	CASSTGGEAFF	TGTGCCAGCAGTACGGGGGGGGAAGCTTTCTTT
TRBV11-3	TRBJ1-2	NA	once	CASSLGPSGYTF	TGTGCCAGCAGCTTAGGTCCAAGCGGCTACACCTTC
TRBV15	TRBJ2-5	NA	NA	CATSREGMWPQETQYF	TGTGCCACCAGCAGAGAGGGGATGTGGCCCCAAGAGACCCAGTACTTC
TRBV11-2	TRBJ2-5	TRBD2	NA	CASSVSGLAEETQYF	TGTGCCAGCAGCGTATCGGGACTAGCGGAAGAGACCCAGTACTTC
TRBV29-1	TRBJ1-1	TRBD1	once	CSVWDRGNTEAFF	TGCAGCGTTTGGGACAGAGGAAACACTGAAGCTTTCTTT
TRBV6-1	TRBJ1-2	TRBD1	NA	CASLRTGNNYGYTF	TGTGCCAGCCTCCGGACAGGGAATAACTATGGCTACACCTTC
TRBV28	TRBJ2-6	NA	NA	CASSRSPGANVLTF	TGTGCCAGCAGTCGTTCGCCTGGGGCCAACGTCCTGACTTTC
TRBV19	TRBJ2-2	TRBD1	NA	CASRVPLRGTGIPGELFF	TGTGCCAGTAGGGTCCCCCTCCGCGGGACAGGGATTCCCGGGGAGCTGTTTTTT
TRBV7-9	TRBJ2-2	NA	NA	CASSLSVLVGETGELFF	TGTGCCAGCAGCTTATCCGTCCTAGTCGGAGAAACCGGGGAGCTGTTTTTT
TRBV5-1	TRBJ2-1	NA	NA	CASRDTGSMDNEQFF	TGCGCCAGCAGAGACACGGGGTCTATGGACAATGAGCAGTTCTTC
TRBV6-5	TRBJ1-6	TRBD1	NA	CASRAGQLNSPLHF	TGTGCCAGCAGAGCGGGACAGCTTAATTCACCCCTCCACTTT
TRBV25-1	TRBJ2-3	NA	NA	CASSPEGFTDTQYF	TGTGCCAGCAGCCCTGAGGGCTTCACAGATACGCAGTATTTT
TRBV4-3	TRBJ2-1	NA	NA	CASSQEPSGTPLSEQFF	TGCGCCAGCAGCCAAGAGCCTTCCGGGACGCCCCTCAGCGAGCAGTTCTTC
TRBV18	TRBJ1-1	TRBD1	NA	CASSPTGARNTEAFF	TGTGCCAGCTCACCCACAGGGGCGAGGAACACTGAAGCTTTCTTT
TRBV6-1	TRBJ2-5	TRBD2	NA	CASSELGGSQETQYF	TGTGCCAGCAGTGAATTGGGGGGGAGCCAAGAGACCCAGTACTTC
TRBV7-2	TRBJ2-5	TRBD1	NA	CASSLAGQPQETQYF	TGTGCCAGCAGCTTAGCGGGACAGCCACAAGAGACCCAGTACTTC
TRBV7-2	TRBJ1-5	NA	NA	CASSSELQGHQPQHF	TGTGCCAGCAGCTCCGAGTTACAGGGACATCAGCCCCAGCATTTT
TRBV5-6	TRBJ1-4	NA	once	CASSINRATNEKLFF	TGTGCCAGCAGCATAAACAGGGCAACTAATGAAAAACTGTTTTTT
TRBV6-1	TRBJ2-7	NA	NA	CASSGYVTVTYEQYF	TGTGCCAGCAGTGGTTACGTGACGGTCACCTACGAGCAGTACTTC
TRBV4-1	TRBJ1-6	TRBD1	NA	CASNELDRGNSPLHF	TGCGCCAGCAACGAATTGGACAGGGGGAATTCACCCCTCCACTTT
TRBV6-5	TRBJ1-2	NA	NA	CASSYRGFGYTF	TGTGCCAGCAGTTACCGAGGGTTTGGCTACACCTTC
TRBV7-6	TRBJ1-2	TRBD1	NA	CASSLGPGRGRQGYTF	TGTGCCAGCAGCTTAGGGCCGGGCAGGGGGCGGCAAGGCTACACCTTC